This TCR beta chain was recorded in a study of cytomegalovirus exposure and HLA in healthy donors. The wider study: The 90 to 150 validation repertoires were produced on the same platform as the 700 or so repertoires of the first cohort. This was reported in a later analysis.

While the first cohort had around 700 subjects, the donors belonged to the separate validation cohort of roughly 130 subjects. Points on this clone: Its antigen remains unidentified.

Profiling relied on immunoSEQ multiplex PCR, and the TCRdb table lists in-frame clones only, not all of them. The sample lists 75,000 to 95,000 clones, approximately 96% seen once, with 0.6% to 0.85% in the top ten. The CDR3 spans 15 residues. Trimming at V came to 4 bases and at J to 5 bases, leaving 10 bases not matched to a gene. From germline, CDR1 is GTSNPN and CDR2 SVGIG (reference sequence). Whole-study findings and limits: In vitro testing confirmed a few CMV-associated chains as specific for CMV antigens. Rare sequences made up most TCRs, while some public TCRs were found in many donors.

The chain employs TRBV30 and TRBJ2-2, with TRBD1 matching 7 bases. This TCR came from a man aged 18 to 30 in good health and CMV-seronegative. The specimen was PBMCs. CDR3 loop: CAWNRGPTETGELFF. The CDR3 bases are TGTGCCTGGAATAGGGGGCCGACGGAGACCGGGGAGCTGTTTTTT.